This T cell receptor beta chain was retrieved from a study of T cell responses to AZD1222 COVID-19 vaccine. Study-level results: Repertoire sampling occurred only after the peak T cell response. Reportedly, nearly half of unique spike TCRs recognized epitopes outside B.1.351/B.1.1.7 mutations. The breadth and depth of Spike-specific TCRs increased once two AZD1222 doses had been given. Spike was spanned by vaccine-associated CD4 TCRs, which were dominant at 160-218 and 743-854.

Method: immunoSEQ multiplex PCR; TCRdb's copy keeps in-frame clones and lacks some. The profile covers 140,000 to 150,000 clones, with under 95% appearing a single time and under 10% taken by the ten largest. Remarks on this clone: Antigen specificity is unknown.

V was shortened by 7 bases and J by 11 bases, with 14 bases between the two germline ends. This CDR3 contains 11 residues. The chain recombines TRBV12-3 or TRBV12-4 with TRBJ1-1; D gene uncertain. This receptor was identified in an adult in good health. The source material was peripheral blood, sampled on day 0 of AZD1222 vaccination. The CDR3 spells CASTDGPPAFF. The DNA for the CDR3 is TGTGCCAGCACGGACGGGCCTCCGGCTTTCTTT.